The 29 T cell receptor beta chains below all came from one sample that was sequenced in a study of T cells in localized non-small cell lung cancer. Repertoires were generated with immunoSEQ multiplex PCR, while TCRdb's copy carries only in-frame clones and drops some. The table lists some 72,000 clones, roughly 86% of them singletons. The sequences come from peripheral blood, collected before any cancer treatment. These receptors were taken from a man between 40 and 75 years old with stage I lung adenocarcinoma.

The chain recombines TRBV7-6 with TRBJ2-1; perhaps TRBD1 as D (5 bases). This CDR3 is built from 16 residues. Trimming took 3 bases from V and 2 from J, leaving 14 bases between them. The germline V gene has CDR1 SGHVS and CDR2 FNYEAQ. This CDR3 reads CASSFRQFPPYNEQFF. The DNA of the CDR3 is TGTGCCAGCAGCTTTCGACAGTTCCCCCCCTACAATGAGCAGTTCTTC. The full variable domain, with the rest looked up from reference TRBV7-6 and TRBJ2-1, is GAGVSQSPRYKVTKRGQDVALRCDPISGHVSLYWYRQALGQGPEFLTYFNYEAQQDKSGLPNDRFSAERPEGSISTLTIQRTEQRDSAMYRCASSFRQFPPYNEQFFGPGTRLTVL.

J is TRBJ1-1 and V is TRBV5-4; D is possibly TRBD1 (6 bases). The CDR3 contains 16 residues. V lost 2 bases and J lost 1, with 15 bases in between. CDR1 SGHNT and CDR2 YYREEE come from the germline V gene (reference sequence). CDR3 bases: TGTGCCAGCAGCTTTTTTGTACAGGGAGGGAACACTGAAGCTTTCTTT. Translating gives CASSFFVQGGNTEAFF.

The V and J genes are TRBV30 and TRBJ2-1; no clear D. The V end lost 5 bases, the J end lost 0 bases, and 5 bases lay between the germline ends. Germline CDR1 and CDR2: GTSNPN and SVGIG (reference sequence). CDR3 length: 12 residues. In DNA, the CDR3 is TGTGCCTGGGGGCTCTCCTACAATGAGCAGTTCTTC. Its protein product is CAWGLSYNEQFF.

V gene TRBV9 combines with J gene TRBJ2-5; TRBD1 or TRBD2 may be the D gene (5 bases each). Looked up from germline, CDR1 is SGDLS and CDR2 is YYNGEE. Trimming took off 0 bases at V and 4 bases at J, with 13 bases between the two ends. The CDR3 loop spans 15 amino acids. The CDR3 bases are TGTGCCAGCAGCGTAGGCACGGGAAGGGGAGAGACCCAGTACTTC. Encoded protein: CASSVGTGRGETQYF.

Only a few counts were recorded for this clone. The chain employs TRBV28 and TRBJ1-5; perhaps TRBD1 as D (6 bases). Germline values: CDR1 MDHEN, CDR2 SYDVKM. The CDR3 spans 15 residues. V lost 2 bases and J lost 4, with 12 bases in between. The CDR3: CASSLGVQGNQPQHF. The CDR3 DNA reads as TGTGCCAGCAGTTTAGGGGTCCAGGGGAATCAGCCCCAGCATTTT.

The CDR3 loop reads CASSFGGRETQYF. The CDR3 DNA follows: TGTGCCAGCAGCTTTGGGGGGCGAGAGACCCAGTACTTC. The chain recombines TRBV5-4 with TRBJ2-5; D tentatively reads TRBD1 or TRBD2 (6 bases each). Germline CDR1 and CDR2: SGHNT and YYREEE (reference sequence). The CDR3 loop spans 13 amino acids. Trimming shortened V by 2 bases and J by 4 bases, and 9 bases separated the two germline ends. Drawing the rest from reference TRBV5-4 and TRBJ2-5, the complete variable domain is ETGVTQSPTHLIKTRGQQVTLRCSSQSGHNTVSWYQQALGQGPQFIFQYYREEENGRGNFPPRFSGLQFPNYSSELNVNALELDDSALYLCASSFGGRETQYFGPGTRLLVL.

The V call is TRBV27, the J call TRBJ1-5; 11 bases are a match to TRBD1. There are 16 residues in the CDR3. Germline values: CDR1 MNHEY, CDR2 SMNVEV (reference sequence). Trimming removed 5 bases from V and 1 base from J; junction bases left unmatched: 4. The CDR3 region is CASSPGTGGSNQPQHF. As DNA, the CDR3 is TGTGCCAGCAGTCCCGGGACAGGGGGAAGCAATCAGCCCCAGCATTTT.

The genes are TRBV18 and TRBJ2-3; 9 positions match TRBD2. The ends lost 2 bases at V and 0 bases at J; junction bases unmatched: 3. CDR1 and CDR2 from the germline V gene are KGHSH and LQKENI. The CDR3 sequence is 16 residues long. The CDR3 protein is CASSPTAGGSTDTQYF. The CDR3 nucleotides read TGTGCCAGCTCACCAACAGCGGGAGGAAGCACAGATACGCAGTATTTT.

The chain has TRBV18 and TRBJ2-7; no reliable D call. The germline V gene has CDR1 KGHSH and CDR2 LQKENI. This CDR3 is 14 amino acids long. Trimming removed 6 bases at V and 0 bases at J, with 12 bases between. CDR3 protein: CASSPFDPSYEQYF. CDR3 DNA sequence: TGTGCCAGCTCGCCCTTTGACCCCTCCTACGAGCAGTACTTC.

This clone is a singleton in its sample. V is TRBV7-8 and J is TRBJ2-7; the D gene is possibly TRBD1 (6 bases). The CDR3 runs to 16 residues. V was cut by 1 base and J by 2 bases, with 15 bases left in between. Germline CDR1 SGHVS, CDR2 FQNEAQ. CDR3: CASSLGVGAGTYEQYF. Here the CDR3 DNA reads TGTGCCAGCAGCTTAGGAGTGGGGGCAGGGACCTACGAGCAGTACTTC.

The V and J genes are TRBV5-8 and TRBJ2-7; D gene uncertain. Germline V gives CDR1 SGHTS, CDR2 YDEGEE. The CDR3 is 14 residues long. V lost 2 bases to trimming and J lost 3 bases, with 12 bases between them. The DNA of the CDR3 is TGTGCCAGCAGCTTTCCCCCCAAGGTCTACGAGCAGTACTTC. This sequence encodes CASSFPPKVYEQYF.

The CDR3 DNA follows: TGTGCCAGCAGCTTAGATCAGGGGGGGGACACTGAAGCTTTCTTT. As protein: CASSLDQGGDTEAFF. This chain links TRBV11-2 with TRBJ1-1; TRBD1 matches 7 bases. The CDR3 runs 15 residues. After removal of 0 bases from V and 3 bases from J, the junction contained 4 bases not matched to a gene. Germline V CDR1 and CDR2: SGHAT, FQNNGV. The variable domain in full, completed from reference TRBV11-2 and TRBJ1-1, reads EAGVAQSPRYKIIEKRQSVAFWCNPISGHATLYWYQQILGQGPKLLIQFQNNGVVDDSQLPKDRFSAERLKGVDSTLKIQPAKLEDSAVYLCASSLDQGGDTEAFFGQGTRLTVV.

V and J are TRBV7-9 and TRBJ2-2; 10 bases map to TRBD1. CDR1 is SEHNR and CDR2 is FQNEAQ in the germline V gene (reference sequence). V lost 6 bases and J lost 5; bases outside the gene matches: 6. The CDR3 sequence is 15 residues long. CDR3 in amino acids: CASSSGTGVTGELFF. CDR3 coding DNA: TGTGCCAGCAGTTCCGGGACAGGGGTAACCGGGGAGCTGTTTTTT.

This clone was found a few times. The rearrangement joins TRBV29-1 to TRBJ1-1, with D perhaps matching TRBD1 (5 bases). Germline loops: CDR1 SQVTM, CDR2 ANQGSEA. The length of the CDR3 is 16 residues. V was clipped by 3 bases and J by 1 base, with 18 bases between them. CDR3 region: CSVDGGHRSRNTEAFF. The CDR3 bases are TGCAGCGTTGATGGCGGACACCGAAGTAGGAACACTGAAGCTTTCTTT.

The chain combines TRBV6-5 with TRBJ1-1; 8 bases line up with TRBD1. V shed 4 bases, J shed 8 bases, and the junction held 6 bases outside the gene matches. Germline V gene sequence: CDR1 MNHEY, CDR2 SVGAGI. The CDR3 loop spans 13 amino acids. The CDR3 DNA reads TGTGCCAGCAGTTTTCCCGGGACAGGAGAAGCTTTCTTT. Translated: CASSFPGTGEAFF.

The J gene is TRBJ2-4, the V gene TRBV6-6; D is unclear. The CDR3 length is 15 residues. Per the germline V gene, CDR1 is MNHNY and CDR2 is SVGAGI (reference sequence). V was clipped by 3 bases and J by 0 bases, with 9 bases between them. The CDR3, as DNA: TGTGCCAGCAGTTATATGGATCTAGCCAAAAACATTCAGTACTTC. It codes for CASSYMDLAKNIQYF.

This chain links TRBV2 with TRBJ2-1, with a tentative D call TRBD2 (6 bases). The germline CDR1 and CDR2 sequences are SNHLY and FYNNEI. The CDR3 runs to 14 residues. V lost 4 bases to trimming and J lost 2 bases, with 9 bases between them. Here the CDR3 reads CASSVGGTYNEQFF. For the CDR3, the DNA is TGTGCCAGCAGTGTGGGGGGTACCTACAATGAGCAGTTCTTC.

V gene TRBV9 combines with J gene TRBJ1-2; 9 nucleotides match TRBD1. In germline, CDR1 is SGDLS, CDR2 YYNGEE. V shed 0 bases and J 3 bases; nucleotides not matched to a gene: 3. The CDR3 runs 15 residues. CDR3 coding DNA: TGTGCCAGCAGCGTAGTAACAGGGGGCGACTATGGCTACACCTTC. Translating it yields CASSVVTGGDYGYTF. The variable domain in full, completed from reference TRBV9 and TRBJ1-2, reads DSGVTQTPKHLITATGQRVTLRCSPRSGDLSVYWYQQSLDQGLQFLIQYYNGEERAKGNILERFSAQQFPDLHSELNLSSLELGDSALYFCASSVVTGGDYGYTFGSGTRLTVV.

J is TRBJ2-5 and V is TRBV14, with unresolved D. The CDR3 spans 16 residues. Trimming removed 0 bases from V and 3 bases from J, with 14 bases in between. Germline V lookup: CDR1 SGHDN, CDR2 FVKESK. Here the CDR3 reads CASSQDLHPVKETQYF. For the CDR3, the DNA is TGTGCCAGCAGCCAAGATCTCCATCCCGTAAAAGAGACCCAGTACTTC. The whole variable domain, remainder taken from reference TRBV14 and TRBJ2-5, is EAGVTQFPSHSVIEKGQTVTLRCDPISGHDNLYWYRRVMGKEIKFLLHFVKESKQDESGMPNNRFLAERTGGTYSTLKVQPAELEDSGVYFCASSQDLHPVKETQYFGPGTRLLVL.

The chain links TRBV19 to TRBJ2-7; 7 nucleotides match TRBD2. CDR1 and CDR2 (germline): LNHDA, SQIVND (reference sequence). This CDR3 is 16 amino acids long. The junction had 6 bases not matched to a gene; V was cut back by 1 base and J by 0 bases. This CDR3 reads CASSIGPSGFSYEQYF. CDR3 DNA: TGTGCCAGTAGTATAGGCCCTAGCGGATTCTCCTACGAGCAGTACTTC.

V is TRBV5-1 and J is TRBJ2-1, with 13 bases identical to TRBD2. In germline, CDR1 is SGHRS, CDR2 YFSETQ. V lost 4 bases to trimming and J lost 8 bases; unmatched junction nucleotides: 6. CDR3 length equals 15 residues. The CDR3 loop is CASSTGLAGTYEQFF. The CDR3 coding sequence is TGCGCCAGCAGCACGGGACTAGCGGGAACTTATGAGCAGTTCTTC.

This chain uses TRBV30 with TRBJ2-5; possible D gene TRBD2, 6 bases. The DNA end lines up better with TRBJ2-7; the J call may be wrong. CDR1 and CDR2 from the germline V gene are GTSNPN and SVGIG (reference sequence). The CDR3 is made up of 15 amino acids. The CDR3 nucleotides read TGTGCCTGGAGTGTTCGCTACGGGAGCTCCTACGAGCAGTACTTC. This gives the protein CAWSVRYGSSYEQYF.

This sequence joins TRBV7-8 and TRBJ2-3, with TRBD2 identical over 9 bases. Trimming removed 3 bases from V and 1 base from J; junction bases left unmatched: 11. Germline V gene data show CDR1 as SGHVS and CDR2 as FQNEAQ. The CDR3 is 18 amino acids. CDR3 sequence: CASSFLPTRTSGTDTQYF. In nucleotides, the CDR3 is TGTGCCAGCAGCTTTCTGCCGACCAGGACTAGCGGCACAGATACGCAGTATTTT.

This clone came up once. This rearrangement joins TRBV6-6 to TRBJ2-5; a possible D gene is TRBD2 (6 bases). This CDR3 is 16 amino acids long. The V gene lost 0 bases and the J gene lost 0 bases, with 11 bases spanning the gap. Germline-derived CDR1 and CDR2 are MNHNY and SVGAGI (reference sequence). CDR3 loop: CASSYSGGADQETQYF. The CDR3 DNA follows: TGTGCCAGCAGTTACTCCGGCGGGGCGGACCAAGAGACCCAGTACTTC.

This chain joins TRBV4-1 and TRBJ2-7, with no clear D. The CDR3 sequence is 13 residues long. Germline V gene data show CDR1 as MGHRA and CDR2 as YSYEKL. The V end lost 0 bases, the J end lost 5 bases, and 8 bases lay between the germline ends. In DNA form, the CDR3 reads TGCGCCAGCAGCCAAGAAGGTAGGCACGAGCAGTACTTC. It codes for CASSQEGRHEQYF.

The chain combines TRBV5-1 with TRBJ2-3, with 10 positions matching TRBD1. Germline V gives CDR1 SGHRS, CDR2 YFSETQ. The CDR3 runs 15 residues. Trimming took 5 bases from V and 1 from J; bases not matched to a gene: 4. CDR3 nucleotides: TGCGCCAGCAGAATAGGGACAGGGGGCACAGATACGCAGTATTTT. This translates into CASRIGTGGTDTQYF.

This clone turned up a few times. The chain couples TRBV5-1 to TRBJ2-4, with 9 positions matching TRBD1. The germline CDR1 and CDR2 sequences are SGHRS and YFSETQ. CDR3 length: 15 residues. Trimming removed 4 bases from V and 6 bases from J; junction bases left unmatched: 8. The CDR3 DNA sequence: TGCGCCAGCAGCGTCCCCGGGACAGGGTCAAACATTCAGTACTTC. It translates to CASSVPGTGSNIQYF.

V usage is TRBV9 and J usage is TRBJ2-1; D possibly uses TRBD1 or TRBD2 (5 bases each). Trimming removed 0 bases at V and 6 bases at J, with 16 bases between. The CDR3 covers 16 residues. From germline, CDR1 is SGDLS and CDR2 YYNGEE. CDR3 sequence reads: CASSVVMGEWPNEQFF. CDR3 nucleotide sequence: TGTGCCAGCAGCGTAGTCATGGGGGAGTGGCCCAATGAGCAGTTCTTC.

This chain connects TRBV2 to TRBJ1-1; D gene uncertain. CDR1 is SNHLY and CDR2 is FYNNEI in the germline V gene. The CDR3 length is 15 residues. Trimming took off 4 bases at V and 1 base at J, with 13 bases between the two ends. The CDR3 sequence: CASSASTRANTEAFF. The CDR3 DNA reads TGTGCCAGCAGTGCCTCTACACGGGCGAACACTGAAGCTTTCTTT. Using reference TRBV2 and TRBJ1-1 for the parts outside the CDR3, the full variable domain is EPEVTQTPSHQVTQMGQEVILRCVPISNHLYFYWYRQILGQKVEFLVSFYNNEISEKSEIFDDQFSVERPDGSNFTLKIRSTKLEDSAMYFCASSASTRANTEAFFGQGTRLTVV.